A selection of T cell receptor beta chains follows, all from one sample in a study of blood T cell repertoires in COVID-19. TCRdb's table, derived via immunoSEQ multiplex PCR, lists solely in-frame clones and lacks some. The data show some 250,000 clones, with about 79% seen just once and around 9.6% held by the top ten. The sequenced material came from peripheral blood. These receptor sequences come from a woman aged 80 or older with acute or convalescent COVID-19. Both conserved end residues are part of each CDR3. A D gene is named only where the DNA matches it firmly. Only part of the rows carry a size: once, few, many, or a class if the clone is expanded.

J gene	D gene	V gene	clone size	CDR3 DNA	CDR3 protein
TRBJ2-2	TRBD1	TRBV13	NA	TGTGCCAGCAGCCCAATTCATCCGGGACAGGTGACCACCGGGGAGCTGTTTTTT	CASSPIHPGQVTTGELFF
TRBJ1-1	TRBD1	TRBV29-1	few	TGCAGCGTTGAAGCTATAAAAGGACAGGGGACTGAAGCTTTCTTT	CSVEAIKGQGTEAFF
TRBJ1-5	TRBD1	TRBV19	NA	TGTGCCAGTAGTTCCCCGACAGGGGGTGGCAATCAGCCCCAGCATTTT	CASSSPTGGGNQPQHF
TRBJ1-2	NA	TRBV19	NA	TGTGCCAGTAGTATAACCCCTCGGACAGCAGCTAACTATGGCTACACCTTC	CASSITPRTAANYGYTF
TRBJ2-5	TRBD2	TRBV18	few	TGTGCCAGCTCACCACCTGGGGGGGATCGTGGGACCCAGTACTTC	CASSPPGGDRGTQYF
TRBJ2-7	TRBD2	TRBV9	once	TGTGCCAGCAGCCCCATAGCGGGGCCGGGGGAGCAGTACTTC	CASSPIAGPGEQYF
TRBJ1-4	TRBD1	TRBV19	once	TGTGCCAGTACGAGACAGGGCGGTAATGAAAAACTGTTTTTT	CASTRQGGNEKLFF
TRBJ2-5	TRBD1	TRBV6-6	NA	TGTGCCAGCAGTTGGGGGACAGGGGGAAAAGAGACCCAGTACTTC	CASSWGTGGKETQYF
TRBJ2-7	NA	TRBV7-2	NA	TGTGCCAGCAGCTTAACGAGTATCCACGAGCAGTACTTC	CASSLTSIHEQYF
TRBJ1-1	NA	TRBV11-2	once	TGTGCCAGCAGCCTAACCGCGAGTTTTGGAGCTTTCTTT	CASSLTASFGAFF
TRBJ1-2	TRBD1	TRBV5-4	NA	TGTGCCAGCAGCCAGGGGGGACAGGGGGCGCCGGGCTATGGCTACACCTTC	CASSQGGQGAPGYGYTF
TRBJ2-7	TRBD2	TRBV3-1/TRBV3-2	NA	TGTGCCAGCAGCCATGACCGACTAGCGGGGGCTGGCGAGCAGTACTTC	CASSHDRLAGAGEQYF
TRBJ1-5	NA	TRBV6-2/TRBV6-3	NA	TGTGCCAGCAGTTACCCGACATACCCGGTAAATAGCAATCAGCCCCAGCATTTT	CASSYPTYPVNSNQPQHF
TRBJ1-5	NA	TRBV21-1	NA	TGTGCCAGCAGCATTCCAGGGCGTCAGCCCCAGCATTTT	CASSIPGRQPQHF
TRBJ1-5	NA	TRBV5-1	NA	TGCGCCAGCTCTGACAGACCCAATCAGCCCCAGCATTTT	CASSDRPNQPQHF
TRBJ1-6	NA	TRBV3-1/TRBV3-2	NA	TGTGCCAGCAGCGTTCCCGGGGGGCGAAAGAATAATTCACCCCTCCACTTT	CASSVPGGRKNNSPLHF
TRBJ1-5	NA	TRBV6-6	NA	TGTGCCAGCAGACTGGGAGCTCCAGCGGGTAATCAGCCCCAGCATTTT	CASRLGAPAGNQPQHF
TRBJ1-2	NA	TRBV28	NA	TGTGCCAGCAGTCCCGACAGCGCTACCTATGGCTACACCTTC	CASSPDSATYGYTF
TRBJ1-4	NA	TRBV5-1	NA	TGCGCCAGCAGCTTCGGTGTGGCGGGTGAAAAACTGTTTTTT	CASSFGVAGEKLFF
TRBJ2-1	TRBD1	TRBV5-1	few	TGCGCCAGCAGCCTTGACAGGGTTTCCTACAATGAGCAGTTCTTC	CASSLDRVSYNEQFF
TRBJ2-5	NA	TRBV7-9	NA	TGTGCCAGCAGCTTAGCGGGGGGAGAGACCCAGTACTTC	CASSLAGGETQYF
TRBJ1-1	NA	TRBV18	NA	TGTGCCAGCTCCTTGTCCTCTTACACTGAAGCTTTCTTT	CASSLSSYTEAFF
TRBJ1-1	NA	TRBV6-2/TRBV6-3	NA	TGTGCCAGCAGTTACTCTAGCCAGGGGCGGACGAACACTGAAGCTTTCTTT	CASSYSSQGRTNTEAFF
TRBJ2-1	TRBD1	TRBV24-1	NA	TGTGCCACCAGTGGGTCCGGGACAGCCTTTCTCCGCTCCTACAATGAGCAGTTCTTC	CATSGSGTAFLRSYNEQFF
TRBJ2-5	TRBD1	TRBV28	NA	TGTGCCAGCAGTTCCCCATCGACGGGACAGGGTTCGGAGACCCAGTACTTC	CASSSPSTGQGSETQYF
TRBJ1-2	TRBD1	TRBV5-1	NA	TGCGCCAGCAGCTTACCGGACAGGAGAAACTATGGCTACACCTTC	CASSLPDRRNYGYTF
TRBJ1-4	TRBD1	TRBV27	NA	TGTGCCAGCAGTATCCGACAGGGGGCGAAGGAAAAACTGTTTTTT	CASSIRQGAKEKLFF
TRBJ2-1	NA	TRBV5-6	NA	TGTGCCAGCAGTCACACGGGAGGGGGCCTCTACAATGAGCAGTTCTTC	CASSHTGGGLYNEQFF
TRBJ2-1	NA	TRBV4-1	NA	TGCGCCAGCAGCCTAGAGACAGGGAGGTCCTACAATGAGCAGTTCTTC	CASSLETGRSYNEQFF
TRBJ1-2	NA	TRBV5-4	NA	TGTGCCAGCAGCTTGGTGGGCCAGAACTATGGCTACACCTTC	CASSLVGQNYGYTF
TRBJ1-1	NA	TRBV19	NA	TGTGCCAGTAGCAGTCAGGGGAACACTGAAGCTTTCTTT	CASSSQGNTEAFF
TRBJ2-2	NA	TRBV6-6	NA	TGTGCCAGCAGTTACTTTACAGGGACCGGGGAGCTGTTTTTT	CASSYFTGTGELFF
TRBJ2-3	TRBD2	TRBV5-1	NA	TGCGCCAGCAGCTTGGACGGACTAGCCTTTGATACGCAGTATTTT	CASSLDGLAFDTQYF